The T cell receptor beta chain described here comes from a study of beta chain features in type 1 diabetes. Study results and caveats: Fewer junction insertions and more nucleotide deletions appeared in type 1 diabetes patients. Significant though moderate, a shortening of TCRB CDR3s appeared in all four CD4+ subsets of Type 1 diabetes patients. Cells that show high TCR expression could be over-represented by cDNA sequencing.

Reverse transcribing all isolated RNA meant expressed TCRB transcripts were sequenced. TCRdb's copy holds only in-frame clones and misses some; the assay was immunoSEQ multiplex PCR. The table has over 650,000 clones, about 14% seen once; the top ten hold less than 0.04%. In total, each donor contributed a single heparinised blood draw that averaged around 0.12 L. As for this clone: Its antigen is unknown.

V shed 5 bases, J shed 5 bases, and the junction held 5 bases outside the gene matches. The germline V gene has CDR1 SGHTA and CDR2 FQGNSA. The CDR3 is made up of 15 amino acids. The specimen sequenced was naive CD4+ T cells from blood. This TCR derives from a man in his late teens or twenties with type 1 diabetes. The V and J genes are TRBV7-2 and TRBJ2-1; TRBD1 matches 11 bases. DNA for the CDR3: TGTGCCAGCAGCGGACAGGGGGCTCTGAACAATGAGCAGTTCTTC. It specifies CASSGQGALNNEQFF. Combining the CDR3 with reference TRBV7-2 and TRBJ2-1 gives the whole variable domain GAGVSQSPSNKVTEKGKDVELRCDPISGHTALYWYRQSLGQGLEFLIYFQGNSAPDKSGLPSDRFSAERTGGSVSTLTIQRTQQEDSAVYLCASSGQGALNNEQFFGPGTRLTVL.